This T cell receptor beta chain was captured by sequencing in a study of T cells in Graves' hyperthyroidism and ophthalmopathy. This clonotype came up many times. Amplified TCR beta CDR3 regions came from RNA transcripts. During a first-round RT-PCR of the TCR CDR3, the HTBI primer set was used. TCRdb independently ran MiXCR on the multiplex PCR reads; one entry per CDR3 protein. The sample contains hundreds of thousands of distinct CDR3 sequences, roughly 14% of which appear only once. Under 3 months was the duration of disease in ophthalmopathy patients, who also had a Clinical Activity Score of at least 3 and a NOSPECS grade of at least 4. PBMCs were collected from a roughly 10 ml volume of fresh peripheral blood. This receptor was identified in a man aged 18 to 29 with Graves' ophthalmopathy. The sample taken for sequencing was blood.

CDR3 in DNA: TGCAGCGTTTTTAGGGACAGGGACTACGAGCAGTACTTC. The encoded protein is CSVFRDRDYEQYF. This chain joins TRBV29-1 and TRBJ2-7; 9 bases align to TRBD1. V lost 5 bases, J lost 3 bases, and 5 bases stayed unmatched. The CDR3 length is 13 residues. Germline V gene lookup returns CDR1 SQVTM and CDR2 ANQGSEA.